This T cell receptor (beta chain) comes out of a study of T cell responses to AZD1222 COVID-19 vaccine listed by TCRdb under 2021. Study-level background: AZD1222 recipients whose second dose came at about 4 weeks and those whose second dose came at about 12 weeks were combined into one group, since spike-specific TCR depth and breadth did not differ between the two schedules. A total of just over 230 trial participants underwent TCR sequencing, of whom 200 to 220 had received two doses of AZD1222 and some 26 had received two doses of the MenACWY control vaccine. Trial participants were enrolled into age subgroups of 18-55, 56-69 and 70-plus years, which contained 148, 28 and 57 TCR-sequenced participants, respectively. What the authors observed across the whole study: In the small 56-69-year group, the increase in depth fell short of significance, most likely because of low power. Conclusions about previously exposed vaccinees are limited, since just six or seven AZD1222 recipients were seropositive for SARS-CoV-2 at baseline. The whole spike protein was spanned by vaccine-associated CD4 TCRs, and dominant responses were seen in regions 160-218 and 743-854. Participants were mostly white British and included more females than males, and it was suggested by the authors that clonal diversity may have been underestimated. Reportedly, close to half of the unique spike-specific TCRs recognized epitopes lying outside the regions that are mutated in the B.1.351 and B.1.1.7 variants. After two AZD1222 doses, both the breadth and the depth of spike-specific TCRs were significantly higher than at day 0 and than in MenACWY recipients. Because no day 14 peak-response samples were available, repertoires were characterized only after the peak T cell response.

Taken with the paper, the label for time point translates to: baseline before first vaccination. Vaccinee samples were obtained from the UK trials COV001 and COV002, which included a single-blind randomized controlled phase 2/3 trial of AZD1222 (ChAdOx1 nCoV-19) in healthy adults. Trial participant PBMC samples were collected at day 0 and day 28 after the second dose for TCRbeta chain sequencing. The CDR3 regions of human TCRbeta chains were subjected to immunosequencing. The paper's data handling went like this. Repertoire TCRs were checked for matches against a reference library of SARS-CoV-2-specific TCRs that had been generated using the MIRA antigen-specificity platform. Breadth was defined as the fraction of unique TCRs that were SARS-CoV-2-associated, and depth was defined as the fraction of total T cells that were SARS-CoV-2-associated. Each spike-specific TCR was assigned to its reactive spike region and to a CD4 or CD8 class using the MIRA data. Log10-transformed breadth and depth values were compared by one-way ANOVA with Sidak's multiple comparisons tests. TCRdb limited this immuneACCESS table to in-frame rearrangements with V and J called. A share of clones is missing; checked studies link under half to unresolved V genes, and the rest is unexplained. V, J and clone size are taken as reported in that table, and D and trimming were inferred from the DNA itself. This sample gives 95,000 to 150,000 clones in total; 92% of them show up just once. 1.7% of the sample is taken by the ten largest.

As concerns this clone: Its antigen target is currently unknown. No qualities accompany the bases; no much larger clone lies one base away.

Sequences were derived from peripheral blood, sampled on day 0 of AZD1222 vaccination. This TCR derives from an adult in good health.

The DNA sequence is as follows: TGTGCCAGTAGTATCCGCGCTAGCTCCTATAATTCACCCCTCCACTTT. This gives the protein CASSIRASSYNSPLHF. Here the chain combines TRBV19 and TRBJ1-6; no D gene call is confident. V is shortened by 3 bases, J by 0 bases, and the region joining them spans 9 bases. The germline V gene (reference sequence) gives CDR1 as LNHDA and CDR2 as SQIVND. Including the terminal cysteine and phenylalanine, the CDR3 comprises 16 residues. Of all the DNA, just the CDR3 is kept, 48 bases in frame from base 1. Where the CDR3 stops, the reference TRBV19 and TRBJ1-6 genes take over; the full variable domain is DGGITQSPKYLFRKEGQNVTLSCEQNLNHDAMYWYRQDPGQGLRLIYYSQIVNDFQKGDIAEGYSVSREKKESFPLTVTSAQKNPTAFYLCASSIRASSYNSPLHFGNGTRLTVT.